Below are 21 T cell receptor beta chains sequenced from a single sample in a study of blood T cells in healthy people across ages. Next came a second PCR, run for 7 to 11 cycles, which used a sample-barcoded 5' primer along with a J-beta primer mix. TCRdb processed the 5' RACE reads anew with MiXCR; each CDR3 protein has one entry. The data hold about 1,500,000 distinct CDR3 sequences, with around 42% observed a single time. Sequencing was done on a sample of blood. These TCRs come from a woman younger than 35 in good health.

The chain has TRBV3-1 and TRBJ2-7; possibly TRBD1 for D (6 bases). Germline CDR1 and CDR2: LGHDT and YNNKEL (reference sequence). V lost 4 bases and J 6 bases, leaving 13 bases between the germline ends. This CDR3 has 13 amino acids. CDR3 sequence reads: CASSRRGLGEQYF. For the CDR3, the DNA is TGTGCCAGCAGCCGCAGGGGTTTAGGCGAGCAGTACTTC.

The rearrangement links TRBV19 to TRBJ2-1; D unresolved. Per the germline V gene, CDR1 is LNHDA and CDR2 is SQIVND (reference sequence). The V and J ends lost 5 bases and 2 bases respectively, with 10 bases between them. The CDR3 has 14 amino acids. In nucleotides, the CDR3 is TGTGCCAGTAGTCCCGGAAGAGCCTACAATGAGCAGTTCTTC. This gives the protein CASSPGRAYNEQFF.

This clonotype was seen a few times. The chain uses TRBV4-2 and TRBJ2-7; 12 nucleotides line up with TRBD2. With 4 bases clipped from V and 2 bases from J, the junction kept 6 bases outside the gene matches. Germline-derived CDR1 and CDR2 are LGHNA and YNFKEQ. The length of the CDR3 is 16 residues. For the CDR3, the DNA is TGTGCCAGCAGCCCCACTGGACTAGCGGGGACCTACGAGCAGTACTTC. Its translation: CASSPTGLAGTYEQYF.

The chain recombines TRBV20-1 with TRBJ2-2; a weak D match, TRBD2 (5 bases). This CDR3 is built from 15 residues. CDR1 is DFQATT and CDR2 is SNEGSKA in the germline V gene (reference sequence). V lost 2 bases to trimming and J lost 0 bases, with 10 bases between them. The CDR3 DNA follows: TGCAGTGCTAGACCCCCTAGCCCGAACACCGGGGAGCTGTTTTTT. This codes for CSARPPSPNTGELFF.

CDR3 amino acids: CASSPTTGRGDTEAFF. The CDR3 DNA sequence: TGTGCCAGCAGCCCCACGACAGGGAGAGGTGACACTGAAGCTTTCTTT. This chain joins TRBV7-9 and TRBJ1-1; 7 nucleotides agree with TRBD1. CDR1 and CDR2 (germline): SEHNR, FQNEAQ (reference sequence). This CDR3 comprises 16 residues. Trimming at V came to 5 bases and at J to 3 bases, leaving 12 bases not matched to a gene.

This rearrangement joins TRBV5-1 to TRBJ2-3, with 9 bases aligning to TRBD1. With V trimmed by 0 bases and J by 4 bases, 6 bases remained unmatched. The CDR3 extends over 16 amino acids. From germline, CDR1 is SGHRS and CDR2 YFSETQ. The DNA for the CDR3 is TGCGCCAGCAGCTTGGGGGGGACAGGGTCAGCAGATACGCAGTATTTT. This gives the protein CASSLGGTGSADTQYF.

This clonotype was seen a few times. The chain recombines TRBV29-1 with TRBJ2-7; D not resolved. In germline, CDR1 is SQVTM, CDR2 ANQGSEA. This CDR3 comprises 10 residues. Between the trimmed V and J ends, which lost 4 bases and 6 bases, there was a span of 7 bases. CDR3 DNA: TGCAGCGTTGGCGGACCCGAGCAGTACTTC. Translating gives CSVGGPEQYF.

The rearrangement links TRBV6-2 or TRBV6-3 to TRBJ2-5, with 7 bases fitting TRBD1. Germline assignment: CDR1 MNHEY and CDR2 SVGEGT. The CDR3 is 15 residues long. V dropped 6 bases and J dropped 11; count of bases not matched to a gene: 18. CDR3 loop: CASRRSWDSEREQYF. The CDR3 region has the DNA TGTGCCAGCAGAAGAAGTTGGGACAGCGAGAGGGAGCAGTACTTC.

This clonotype was observed a handful of times. The CDR3 DNA reads TGTGCCACCTCCCCATCTACATGTATGATGTGTGTAGGTGAGCAGTTCTTC. Residues: CATSPSTCMMCVGEQFF. The gene calls are TRBV27 and TRBJ2-1, with D unclear. The CDR3 sequence is 17 residues long. Germline assignment: CDR1 MNHEY and CDR2 SMNVEV (reference sequence). The V end was cut by 10 bases, the J end by 9 bases, with 31 bases between.

The chain has TRBV10-2 and TRBJ2-5; D possibly corresponds to TRBD2 (5 bases). V was trimmed by 6 bases and J by 11 bases, leaving 25 bases between them. Germline CDR1 reads WSHSY; CDR2 reads SAAADI. The CDR3 extends over 15 amino acids. This CDR3 is CASRGAAPEGGEQYF. In nucleotides, the CDR3 is TGCGCCAGCAGGGGAGCGGCTCCCGAAGGTGGAGAGCAGTACTTC.

The chain joins TRBV6-5 to TRBJ1-2; possible D gene TRBD1, 6 bases. Germline loops: CDR1 MNHEY, CDR2 SVGAGI. Trimming shortened V by 5 bases and J by 8 bases, and 12 bases separated the two germline ends. This CDR3 is 12 amino acids long. CDR3 amino acids: CASSPGTPGYTF. Written as DNA, the CDR3 is TGTGCCAGCAGTCCCGGGACACCGGGCTACACCTTC.

This chain connects TRBV12-3 or TRBV12-4 to TRBJ2-3; 7 bases match TRBD1. Trimming at V came to 6 bases and at J to 4 bases, leaving 10 bases not matched to a gene. This CDR3 is built from 15 residues. In DNA, the CDR3 is TGTGCCAGCAGCACAGGGGCGGTTGTCGCAGATACGCAGTATTTT. Translating it yields CASSTGAVVADTQYF.

The chain has TRBV11-2 and TRBJ2-7, with TRBD2 identical over 9 bases. The CDR3 runs to 15 residues. In germline, CDR1 is SGHAT, CDR2 FQNNGV. The V segment lost 3 bases and the J segment 1 base; nucleotides outside the gene matches: 4. CDR3 DNA: TGTGCCAGCAGCTTTAGCGGGAGTGAGTCCTACGAGCAGTACTTC. Residues: CASSFSGSESYEQYF.

This clonotype appeared a few times. The V and J genes are TRBV12-3 or TRBV12-4 and TRBJ1-4; no reliable D call. The CDR3 is 10 amino acids. The V gene lost 8 bases and the J gene lost 3 bases, with 1 base spanning the gap. The chain's CDR3 is CASANEKLFF. For the CDR3, the DNA is TGTGCCAGCGCTAATGAAAAACTGTTTTTT.

The chain joins TRBV7-9 to TRBJ1-1; maybe TRBD1 (5 bases). V was pared by 7 bases and J by 3 bases, with 21 bases between. The CDR3 spans 16 residues. Germline assignment: CDR1 SEHNR and CDR2 FQNEAQ (reference sequence). The CDR3 DNA reads TGTGCCAGCACCCTTAGGCCGGGACCCTTGTACACTGAAGCTTTCTTT. As protein: CASTLRPGPLYTEAFF.

This clonotype was counted between two and nine times. V gene TRBV20-1 combines with J gene TRBJ2-7; 13 bases match TRBD2. Germline CDR1 and CDR2: DFQATT and SNEGSKA (reference sequence). There are 17 residues in the CDR3. Losses at the gene ends were 1 base for V and 3 bases for J; bases not matched to a gene: 9. CDR3 DNA: TGCAGTGCTAGAGCCCCGACTAGCGGGGGGCCAGTCTACGAGCAGTACTTC. Encoded protein: CSARAPTSGGPVYEQYF.

This clonotype has ten or more counts. The rearrangement links TRBV27 to TRBJ2-3; D is uncertain. V lost 7 bases, J lost 2 bases, and 13 bases lay in between. This CDR3 is 14 amino acids long. Germline CDR1 and CDR2: MNHEY and SMNVEV (reference sequence). CDR3 DNA: TGTGCCAGCACGTTAGCAGAAATCACAGATACGCAGTATTTT. Protein sequence: CASTLAEITDTQYF.

The V call is TRBV28, the J call TRBJ2-3; the match to TRBD2 covers 10 bases. CDR1 and CDR2 from the germline V gene are MDHEN and SYDVKM. V shed 8 bases and J 10 bases; nucleotides not matched to a gene: 6. This CDR3 spans 12 amino acids. CDR3 nucleotide sequence: TGTGCCAGCGGTCTAGCGGGGGAGGCGCAGTATTTT. It specifies CASGLAGEAQYF.

The chain is built from TRBV20-1 and TRBJ2-3; 9 nucleotides line up with TRBD2. Germline values: CDR1 DFQATT, CDR2 SNEGSKA (reference sequence). The V gene end was trimmed by 7 bases and the J gene end by 2 bases; junction bases not matched to a gene: 7. The CDR3 consists of 14 residues. This chain's CDR3 is CSGGASGNTDTQYF. The CDR3 DNA is TGCAGTGGGGGGGCTAGCGGGAACACAGATACGCAGTATTTT.

The rearrangement uses TRBV6-5 and TRBJ2-5, with 8 nucleotides matching TRBD1. The V segment lost 7 bases and the J segment 0 bases; nucleotides outside the gene matches: 7. Germline assignment: CDR1 MNHEY and CDR2 SVGAGI. The CDR3 contains 15 residues. Written as DNA, the CDR3 is TGTGCCAGCAAGATAGACAGGGGACACCAAGAGACCCAGTACTTC. As protein: CASKIDRGHQETQYF.

This clonotype has more than one count but fewer than ten. This rearrangement joins TRBV12-3 or TRBV12-4 to TRBJ2-1; 9 positions match TRBD2. V lost 3 bases to trimming and J lost 6 bases; unmatched junction nucleotides: 6. The CDR3 covers 15 residues. This CDR3 is CASSFRLAGTNEQFF. CDR3 nucleotide sequence: TGTGCCAGCAGTTTCAGGCTAGCGGGGACCAATGAGCAGTTCTTC.